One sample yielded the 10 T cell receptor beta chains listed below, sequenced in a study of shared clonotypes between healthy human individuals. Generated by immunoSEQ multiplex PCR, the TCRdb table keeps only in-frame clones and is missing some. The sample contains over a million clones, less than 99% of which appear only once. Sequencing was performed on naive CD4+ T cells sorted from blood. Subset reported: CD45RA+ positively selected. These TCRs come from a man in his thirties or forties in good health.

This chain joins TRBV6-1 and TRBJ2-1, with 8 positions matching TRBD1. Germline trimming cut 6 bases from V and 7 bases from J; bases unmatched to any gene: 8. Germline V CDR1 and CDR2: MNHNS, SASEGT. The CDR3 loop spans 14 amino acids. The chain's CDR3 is CASRMDRVMNEQFF. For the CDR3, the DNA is TGTGCCAGCAGGATGGACAGGGTGATGAATGAGCAGTTCTTC.

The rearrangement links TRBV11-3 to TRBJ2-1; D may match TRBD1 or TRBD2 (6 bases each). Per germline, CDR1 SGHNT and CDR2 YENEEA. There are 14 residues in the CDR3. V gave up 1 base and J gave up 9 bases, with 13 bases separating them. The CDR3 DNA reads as TGTGCCAGCAGCTTAGCGTGGGGGGCTGGTGAGCAGTTCTTC. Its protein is CASSLAWGAGEQFF.

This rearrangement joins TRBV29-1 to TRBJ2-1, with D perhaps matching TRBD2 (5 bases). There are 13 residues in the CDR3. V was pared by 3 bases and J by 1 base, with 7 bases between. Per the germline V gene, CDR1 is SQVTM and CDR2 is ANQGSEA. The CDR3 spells CSVDPGSYNEQFF. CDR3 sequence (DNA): TGCAGCGTTGATCCGGGATCCTACAATGAGCAGTTCTTC.

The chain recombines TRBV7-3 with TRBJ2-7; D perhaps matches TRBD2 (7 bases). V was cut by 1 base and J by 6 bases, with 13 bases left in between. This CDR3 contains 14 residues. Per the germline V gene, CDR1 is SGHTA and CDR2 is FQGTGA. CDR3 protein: CASSLRAGALEQYF. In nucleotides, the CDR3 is TGTGCCAGCAGCTTAAGGGCGGGGGCACTCGAGCAGTACTTC.

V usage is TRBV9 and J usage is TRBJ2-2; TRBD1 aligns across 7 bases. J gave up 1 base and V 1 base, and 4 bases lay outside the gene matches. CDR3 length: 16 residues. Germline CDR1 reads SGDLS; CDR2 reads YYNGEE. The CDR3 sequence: CASSVTQGVNTGELFF. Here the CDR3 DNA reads TGTGCCAGCAGCGTAACCCAGGGGGTGAACACCGGGGAGCTGTTTTTT.

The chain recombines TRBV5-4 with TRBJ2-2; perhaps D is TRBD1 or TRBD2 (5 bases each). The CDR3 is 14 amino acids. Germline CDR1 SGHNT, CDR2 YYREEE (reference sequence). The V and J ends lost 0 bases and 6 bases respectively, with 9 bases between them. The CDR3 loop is CASSLEGPSGELFF. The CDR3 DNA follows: TGTGCCAGCAGCTTGGAGGGACCCTCCGGGGAGCTGTTTTTT. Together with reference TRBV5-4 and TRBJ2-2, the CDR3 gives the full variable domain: ETGVTQSPTHLIKTRGQQVTLRCSSQSGHNTVSWYQQALGQGPQFIFQYYREEENGRGNFPPRFSGLQFPNYSSELNVNALELDDSALYLCASSLEGPSGELFFGEGSRLTVL.

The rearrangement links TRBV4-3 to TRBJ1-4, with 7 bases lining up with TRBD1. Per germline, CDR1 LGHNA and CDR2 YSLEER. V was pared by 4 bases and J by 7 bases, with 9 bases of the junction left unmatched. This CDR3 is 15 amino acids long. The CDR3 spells CASSLKGQATEKLFF. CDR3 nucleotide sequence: TGCGCCAGCAGCCTAAAAGGACAGGCGACTGAAAAACTGTTTTTT.

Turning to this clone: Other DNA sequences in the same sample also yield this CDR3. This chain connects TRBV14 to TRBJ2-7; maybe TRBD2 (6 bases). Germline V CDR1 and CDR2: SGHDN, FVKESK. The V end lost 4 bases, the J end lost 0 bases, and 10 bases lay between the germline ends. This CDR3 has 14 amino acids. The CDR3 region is CASSLGLSSYEQYF. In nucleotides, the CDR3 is TGTGCCAGCAGCCTGGGACTCAGCTCCTACGAGCAGTACTTC.

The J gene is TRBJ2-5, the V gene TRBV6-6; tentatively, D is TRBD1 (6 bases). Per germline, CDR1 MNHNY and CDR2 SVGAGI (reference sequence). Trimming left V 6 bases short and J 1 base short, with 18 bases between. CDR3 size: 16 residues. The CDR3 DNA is TGTGCCAGCAGCCTAGCCCAGGGGTCGTTCCAAGAGACCCAGTACTTC. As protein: CASSLAQGSFQETQYF.

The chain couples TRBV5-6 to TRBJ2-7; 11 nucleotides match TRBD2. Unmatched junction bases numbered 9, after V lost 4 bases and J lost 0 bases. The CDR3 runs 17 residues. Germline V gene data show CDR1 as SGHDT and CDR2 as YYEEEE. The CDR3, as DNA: TGTGCCAGCAGCCTCGCGCCTAGCGGGAGGAACTCCTACGAGCAGTACTTC. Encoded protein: CASSLAPSGRNSYEQYF.